A selection of T cell receptor beta chains follows, all from one sample in a study of blood T cell repertoires in COVID-19. This table comes from immunoSEQ multiplex PCR, and its TCRdb copy is limited to in-frame clones, with some not included. The sample shows about 170,000 clones, 74% of them seen only once. Sequencing was carried out using peripheral blood. The receptor set was obtained from an elderly woman with acute or convalescent COVID-19. The CDR3 runs from the conserved cysteine through the conserved F or W. The order of the fields is V gene, clone size, D gene, J gene, CDR3 protein, CDR3 DNA. The D gene is left open where the match is weak. A row's size may be missing; if present it is once, few, many or a size class.

TRBV4-1	NA	NA	TRBJ2-1	CASSQALLPSYNEQFF	TGCGCCAGCAGCCAAGCCCTATTACCTTCCTACAATGAGCAGTTCTTC
TRBV2	NA	NA	TRBJ2-5	CASSALTGRGETQYF	TGTGCCAGCAGTGCGTTGACGGGTAGGGGAGAGACCCAGTACTTC
TRBV6-4	NA	TRBD2	TRBJ2-3	CASSDVASGIQYF	TGTGCCAGCAGTGACGTAGCTAGCGGGATACAGTATTTT
TRBV19	NA	TRBD1	TRBJ1-5	CASSTTGDYQPQHF	TGTGCCAGTAGTACGACAGGGGATTATCAGCCCCAGCATTTT
TRBV6-2/TRBV6-3	NA	TRBD1	TRBJ2-5	CASSYGETGATQYF	TGTGCCAGCAGTTACGGGGAGACAGGGGCAACCCAGTACTTC
TRBV19	NA	NA	TRBJ2-7	CASSTLGGPNEQYF	TGTGCCAGTAGTACTTTGGGGGGGCCGAACGAGCAGTACTTC
TRBV2	NA	TRBD2	TRBJ2-3	CASSEIGLAGVRDTQYF	TGTGCCAGCAGTGAGATCGGGCTAGCGGGAGTGAGAGATACGCAGTATTTT
TRBV5-1	NA	TRBD1	TRBJ2-2	CASSEQGFANTGELFF	TGCGCCAGCAGCGAACAGGGGTTCGCGAACACCGGGGAGCTGTTTTTT
TRBV10-3	NA	TRBD1	TRBJ2-7	CAIKGTVVEEQYF	TGTGCCATAAAAGGGACAGTCGTGGAAGAGCAGTACTTC
TRBV7-2	NA	TRBD2	TRBJ2-5	CASSSPASGFQETQYF	TGTGCCAGCAGCTCCCCTGCTAGCGGGTTCCAAGAGACCCAGTACTTC
TRBV3-1/TRBV3-2	NA	TRBD1	TRBJ1-3	CASSQNRGAGNTIYF	TGTGCCAGCAGCCAAAACAGGGGGGCTGGAAACACCATATATTTT
TRBV13	few	TRBD1	TRBJ1-3	CASSRGQGGNTIYF	TGTGCCAGCAGCCGCGGACAGGGGGGAAACACCATATATTTT
TRBV4-3	NA	NA	TRBJ1-2	CASSQDPRGDYGYTF	TGCGCCAGCAGCCAAGATCCCCGGGGGGACTATGGCTACACCTTC
TRBV6-5	NA	TRBD1	TRBJ2-7	CASRRGQYIDEQYF	TGTGCCAGCAGAAGGGGACAGTATATCGACGAGCAGTACTTC
TRBV6-5	NA	TRBD1	TRBJ2-2	CASSYLTGANTGELFF	TGTGCCAGCAGTTACTTGACAGGGGCGAACACCGGGGAGCTGTTTTTT
TRBV3-1/TRBV3-2	NA	NA	TRBJ1-1	CASSQAGGIGTEAFF	TGTGCCAGCAGCCAAGCCGGAGGGATTGGGACTGAAGCTTTCTTT
TRBV28	NA	TRBD2	TRBJ2-7	CASIASGHEQYF	TGTGCCAGCATAGCTAGCGGCCACGAGCAGTACTTC
TRBV9	few	NA	TRBJ1-4	CASTVGQGGRDEKLFF	TGTGCCAGCACGGTAGGGCAGGGCGGTCGGGATGAAAAACTGTTTTTT
TRBV29-1	few	NA	TRBJ2-2	CSVEEGRRNTGELFF	TGCAGCGTTGAAGAGGGGCGTCGGAACACCGGGGAGCTGTTTTTT
TRBV28	NA	TRBD1	TRBJ2-5	CASRTGTGGLETQYF	TGTGCCAGCAGAACCGGGACAGGGGGATTAGAGACCCAGTACTTC
TRBV9	NA	TRBD1	TRBJ2-1	CASSVSGQGVPHEQFF	TGTGCCAGCAGCGTGAGCGGACAGGGGGTCCCGCATGAGCAGTTCTTC
TRBV14	once	TRBD2	TRBJ2-3	CASSQDLLAGVDTQYF	TGTGCCAGCAGCCAAGATCTGCTAGCGGGAGTTGATACGCAGTATTTT
TRBV3-1/TRBV3-2	NA	NA	TRBJ1-2	CASSQDQSPYGYTF	TGTGCCAGCAGCCAAGATCAGTCCCCCTATGGCTACACCTTC
TRBV28	NA	TRBD2	TRBJ2-3	CASRPGGRLRTDTQYF	TGTGCCAGCCGACCAGGCGGGAGGTTGAGGACAGATACGCAGTATTTT
TRBV20-1	NA	NA	TRBJ2-7	CSASSGDSYEQYF	TGCAGTGCTAGTTCCGGGGACTCCTACGAGCAGTACTTC
TRBV19	NA	TRBD1	TRBJ1-5	CASNRQGLNQPQHF	TGTGCCAGTAATCGACAGGGCCTCAATCAGCCCCAGCATTTT
TRBV28	NA	TRBD2	TRBJ2-1	CASSISGTSPQHEQFF	TGTGCCAGCAGTATCTCCGGGACTAGCCCTCAACATGAGCAGTTCTTC
TRBV28	NA	TRBD2	TRBJ2-3	CASVGRGLSTDTQYF	TGTGCCAGCGTTGGCCGGGGACTAAGCACAGATACGCAGTATTTT
TRBV7-9	NA	TRBD2	TRBJ2-1	CASSLDLTSTDEQFF	TGTGCCAGCAGCTTAGATTTGACTAGCACGGATGAGCAGTTCTTC
TRBV10-2	NA	TRBD1	TRBJ2-2	CASSGQANTGELFF	TGCGCCAGCAGCGGACAGGCGAACACCGGGGAGCTGTTTTTT
TRBV5-1	many	TRBD2	TRBJ2-3	CASSYSGTRKGDTQYF	TGCGCCAGCAGCTATAGCGGGACTAGAAAGGGAGATACGCAGTATTTT
TRBV7-2	NA	NA	TRBJ2-7	CASSLAGQDYEQYF	TGTGCCAGCAGCTTAGCGGGACAAGACTACGAGCAGTACTTC
TRBV10-3	NA	NA	TRBJ2-2	CAITETKGGRGTGELFF	TGTGCCATCACCGAAACCAAAGGGGGAAGAGGCACCGGGGAGCTGTTTTTT
TRBV30	NA	TRBD1	TRBJ1-2	CAWSEMARDRVNYGYTF	TGTGCCTGGAGTGAAATGGCCCGGGACAGGGTTAACTATGGCTACACCTTC
TRBV9	NA	NA	TRBJ2-1	CASSVGGMANEQFF	TGTGCCAGCAGCGTAGGCGGGATGGCAAATGAGCAGTTCTTC
TRBV28	NA	NA	TRBJ2-5	CASSGDTSRETQYF	TGTGCCAGCAGCGGGGACACCTCACGGGAGACCCAGTACTTC
TRBV7-2	NA	TRBD1	TRBJ1-5	CASSLGQGVYQPQHF	TGTGCCAGCAGCTTAGGGCAGGGGGTCTATCAGCCCCAGCATTTT